This TCR beta chain appears in the sequencing data of a study of cytomegalovirus exposure and HLA in healthy donors listed by TCRdb under 2017. About the investigation overall: An earlier analysis of several hundred of the donors reported 250 to 350 Gb of sequence data and 117 million unique TCR beta sequences from about 200 million T cells. The study was designed to test whether signatures of past pathogen exposure could be identified by cataloging public T cell receptors. Donor age, sex, ethnicity and CMV serostatus were compiled alongside the repertoire data. In an earlier analysis of over 550 of the donors, high-throughput TCR beta sequencing was used to judge whether each TCR beta V gene segment behaved as functional or pseudogenic. All discovery cohort repertoires had been generated using a single sequencing platform. High-throughput TCR immunosequencing, statistical association of individual TCRs with disease status, and machine learning were combined to predict cytomegalovirus infection status. In a later genetic analysis, genome-wide SNP genotypes for about 55% of the roughly 670 donors were used, and that subset was treated as a discovery cohort. Typing coverage differed by locus: A, B, C, DRB1 and DQB1 were typed in about 620-640 donors, DQA1 in 500 to 550, DPA1 in approximately 610, and DPB1 in about 450. An early release covering roughly 580 HLA-typed donors comprised approximately 290 gigabases of sequencing data and 65 million to 100 million unique TCR sequences. In addition to the first cohort of several hundred subjects, a separate validation cohort of 120 different subjects was used. Among several hundred genotyped donors of the cohort, an average of approximately 240,000 unique TCR beta nucleotide sequences was sequenced per donor, of which roughly 17% were non-productive. A handful of DR-DQ haplotypes were handled as single units for association and clustering because linkage in the cohort was strong. Of the roughly 410 genotyped donors, more than 75% were placed in the genetic ancestry cluster associated with self-reported Caucasian donors. Both class I and class II loci were covered by HLA typing, at four-digit resolution. Using immunosequencing, the study profiled T cell repertoires from around 680 subjects and related those repertoires to cytomegalovirus serostatus. A later analysis re-examined previously published TCR beta repertoires from around 670 donors and added high-resolution HLA genotyping to investigate patterns of TCR occurrence. Rather than drawing on any new phenotypic data, the later analysis identified candidate immune exposures from TCR beta sequences and the way those sequences occurred across donors.

The study at large found these results: Most TCR sequences were observed very rarely across donors, whereas some public TCRs were present in many individuals. In both the original and validation cohorts, the classifier was reported to diagnose cytomegalovirus status with high specificity and sensitivity. According to a later analysis, TCR association rates differed among HLA loci, with DRB1 alleles showing the most associated TCRs and HLA-C alleles showing the fewest. V-gene and J-gene trimming of TCR beta chains was associated with a missense DCLRE1C variant in a later genetic analysis, and the association was replicated in an independent cohort. The only immune exposure information available for the cohort was CMV serostatus. A later analysis reported that several top co-occurrence clusters appeared linked to parvovirus B19, influenza, CMV and Epstein-Barr virus. This cohort had only TCR beta chains sequenced, and the lack of alpha or paired-chain data limited which features could be detected. In vitro tests confirmed that three of the cytomegalovirus-associated TCR beta chains recognize cytomegalovirus antigens. The presence/absence analyses assumed that sequencing depth was roughly uniform across donors, and that assumption may not be true. The study gave a list of roughly 150 TCR beta chains associated with cytomegalovirus. At a false discovery rate of 0.05, a later analysis linked approximately 18,000 TCR beta sequences to specific HLA alleles. When HLA alleles, especially DR and DQ, strongly co-occurred, TCR associations were difficult to assign to individual alleles. A further reported finding was that TCR beta sequences accurately predicted the HLA-A and HLA-B alleles for most subjects in the first cohort. The authors suggested that the approach could potentially be generalized to other disease states and immunological phenotypes. In an earlier analysis of some 550 of the donors, most TCR beta V segments were observed in productive rearrangements about 87% or about 30% of the time, broadly matching IMGT annotations. Linkage disequilibrium might explain the correlated functional status among segregating V segments, but an unknown experimental factor could not be excluded. Compared with the roughly 710-donor mean, donors in an Asian-associated ancestry cluster had fewer N-insertions in productive TCRs, according to a later genetic analysis. Because the 87-base-pair reads could not distinguish some IMGT-functional V segments, including TRBV6-2 and TRBV6-3, those segments were excluded. In a later analysis, HLA-associated TCR beta chains showed more clonal expansion and lower generation probabilities than non-associated chains that were equally common. Seventeen rarely observed V segments, including chromosome 9 orphons, were excluded from the earlier analysis of approximately 600 of the donors because counts were too low. HLA typing was unavailable for some donors at each locus, so association tests used only the typed subset. A cluster of highly shared sequence variants was judged likely to represent a technical artifact of the sequencing pipeline. According to a later analysis, most CMV-associated TCR beta chains appeared to be HLA-restricted, and the HLA associations seemed to be driven largely by CMV exposure.

Measured from the cysteine to the phenylalanine, the CDR3 is 15 residues long. The only DNA kept is the CDR3, 45 bases in frame from the first base. V is pruned by 4 bases and J by 4 bases, leaving 8 bases of the junction without a gene match. The germline V gene encodes CDR1 SGHNT and CDR2 YYREEE (reference sequence). The method was the immunoSEQ multiplex PCR assay. The multiplex PCR relied on a mix of 60 forward primers for TCR Vbeta segments and 13 reverse primers for TCR Jbeta segments. The CDR3 region of rearranged TCR beta genes was amplified from genomic DNA with a multiplex PCR assay. Amplified TCR beta libraries were sequenced as 87-base-pair reads on the Illumina HiSeq System. Under the source paper's analysis protocol: A later analysis tallied 75 million to 85 million unique TCR beta chains across the approximately 670 repertoires, and about 10 million of those chains were shared by two or more donors. A nearest-neighbor algorithm error-corrected the raw reads and collapsed the reads into unique sequences, merging closely related sequences to remove PCR and sequencing errors. Alignment of CDR3 sequences to IMGT reference sequences was used to assign V, D and J gene segments. For a sequence to be retained, a match of at least six nucleotides to both a V gene segment and a J gene segment was required. A rearrangement counted as productive if the CDR3 had no stop codons and remained in frame with V and J, and every other rearrangement counted as non-productive. CDR3 was defined according to IMGT convention as the region running from the second conserved V-encoded cysteine to the conserved J-encoded phenylalanine. In an earlier analysis of more than 550 of the donors, sequences lacking an unambiguous match to a single V gene segment were excluded. In an earlier analysis of approximately 590 of the donors, V segments were called functional above 56.7% productive rearrangements and were called segregating when the between-donor standard deviation exceeded 5%. A statistical classification framework was built to diagnose cytomegalovirus status from the catalog of TCR beta chain sequences. V and J gene assignment, in a later analysis, came from comparing TCR nucleotide sequences with IMGT/GENE-DB human TR gene sequences. In a later analysis, CDR3 sequences and most-parsimonious VDJ recombination scenarios were assigned using the TCRdist pipeline. In a later analysis, each TCR beta chain was defined by its CDR3 amino acid sequence together with its V-gene family, and reads lacking a unique V-gene family were excluded. In a later analysis, some 600 highly shared, low-generation-probability nucleotide sequences were removed to address suspected cross-contamination and a sequencing artifact. In a later analysis, a clonal expansion index was calculated for each public chain from normalized within-repertoire ranks of inferred template counts. In a later analysis, generation probabilities were computed with a VDJ recombination model fitted to out-of-frame rearrangements, and the resulting probabilities were checked against IGoR. In a later analysis, TCR-TCR, TCR-HLA and TCR-CMV co-occurrence was scored with hypergeometric tests, and a repertoire-size bias correction was applied to TCR pairs. A later analysis estimated false discovery rates by permuting HLA or CMV assignments 20 times. In a later analysis, co-occurring TCRs were grouped using DBSCAN, with TCRdist sequence similarity added in when clustering inside HLA-allele-positive subsets. Co-occurrence clustering excluded repertoires with fewer than 30,000 or more than 120,000 public chains, plus five with anomalous nucleotide sharing. What TCRdb holds here is the immuneACCESS table cut down to in-frame rearrangements. Part of the clones is not present; checked against another copy, under half of the missing clones reflect an unresolved V gene, and the others are unexplained. V, J and clone size are taken as reported in that table, and D and trimming were inferred from the DNA itself. This sample gives approximately 140,000 clones in total; roughly 77% of them show up just once. More than 3% of the sample comes from the top ten.

In its sample, this clone was seen a few times. This receptor's antigen is unknown. The sample holds no much larger clone one base away, and base qualities are not on file. The cohort comprised approximately 700 healthy bone marrow donors. All cohort members were sampled while nominally healthy, although unrecorded immune exposures were likely present. The donor tested CMV seronegative and was one of the 352 seronegative cohort members. Every donor gave a peripheral blood sample, and the peripheral blood mononuclear cells from that sample were used for TCR beta sequencing. The Qiagen DNeasy Blood Extraction Kit was used to extract genomic DNA from the blood cell samples.

The sample comprised PBMCs. The TCR sequence derives from a female donor in good health and CMV-seronegative. The sequence is built from TRBV5-4 and TRBJ2-3, and 8 junction bases match TRBD2. For the CDR3, the sequence is CASSPPGGAADTQYF. The DNA is TGTGCCAGCAGCCCGCCGGGGGGGGCGGCAGATACGCAGTATTTT.